One and the same sample provided the 7 T cell receptor beta chains below, sequenced in a study of T cell changes during pregnancy in multiple sclerosis. Profiling relied on immunoSEQ multiplex PCR, and the TCRdb table lists in-frame clones only, not all of them. The sample contains around 100,000 clones, 90% to 95% of which appear only once. The material was peripheral blood, obtained before pregnancy. All receptors come from a female donor with multiple sclerosis, enrolled in a pregnancy study.

This clone has only a few counts. The chain joins TRBV4-1 to TRBJ2-7, with a weak D call TRBD2 (6 bases). Germline V gene data show CDR1 as MGHRA and CDR2 as YSYEKL. This CDR3 has 14 amino acids. The V end was cut by 1 base, the J end by 3 bases, with 10 bases between. The CDR3 here is CASSQVQGGYEQYF. CDR3 DNA: TGCGCCAGCAGCCAAGTTCAGGGAGGCTACGAGCAGTACTTC.

This chain connects TRBV27 to TRBJ2-3, with 9 bases lining up with TRBD1. Trimming removed 7 bases from V and 8 bases from J; junction bases left unmatched: 7. The germline gives CDR1 MNHEY, CDR2 SMNVEV (reference sequence). The CDR3 has 13 residues. CDR3 loop: CASTYRGLGTQYF. CDR3 sequence (DNA): TGTGCCAGCACCTACAGGGGGCTAGGTACGCAGTATTTT.

The V gene is TRBV28, the J gene TRBJ2-1; TRBD2 matches 13 bases. The CDR3 loop spans 15 amino acids. V was clipped by 7 bases and J by 7 bases; unmatched bases: 7. Germline V gene lookup returns CDR1 MDHEN and CDR2 SYDVKM. CDR3 residues: CASILGTSGKNEQFF. The DNA for the CDR3 is TGTGCCAGCATCTTAGGGACTAGCGGGAAGAATGAGCAGTTCTTC.

This clone has a single count. The genes are TRBV7-2 and TRBJ2-1; perhaps TRBD2 as D (7 bases). In germline, CDR1 is SGHTA, CDR2 FQGNSA. Trimming removed 5 bases from V and 5 bases from J, with 19 bases in between. CDR3 size: 16 residues. This CDR3 reads CASSQAGASGNNEQFF. The DNA of the CDR3 is TGTGCCAGCAGCCAAGCAGGGGCTAGCGGAAACAATGAGCAGTTCTTC.

V gene TRBV4-1 combines with J gene TRBJ2-4; possible D gene TRBD2, 6 bases. The CDR3 totals 19 residues. Germline CDR1 MGHRA, CDR2 YSYEKL. V was shortened by 4 bases and J by 0 bases, with 22 bases between the two germline ends. The CDR3 here is CASSLQHGVGGVAKNIQYF. CDR3 in DNA: TGCGCCAGCAGCCTTCAACACGGGGTCGGGGGAGTAGCCAAAAACATTCAGTACTTC.

V usage is TRBV19 and J usage is TRBJ1-4, with 7 bases lining up with TRBD1. The CDR3 consists of 13 residues. Trimming removed 3 bases from V and 11 bases from J; junction bases left unmatched: 6. CDR1 and CDR2 from the germline V gene are LNHDA and SQIVND (reference sequence). CDR3 protein: CASSMGTETKLFF. The CDR3 nucleotides are TGTGCCAGTAGTATGGGGACAGAGACGAAACTGTTTTTT. Using reference TRBV19 and TRBJ1-4 for the parts outside the CDR3, the full variable domain is DGGITQSPKYLFRKEGQNVTLSCEQNLNHDAMYWYRQDPGQGLRLIYYSQIVNDFQKGDIAEGYSVSREKKESFPLTVTSAQKNPTAFYLCASSMGTETKLFFGSGTQLSVL.

A single count supports this clone. This chain uses TRBV2 with TRBJ1-5; a possible D gene is TRBD1 (6 bases). The CDR3 spans 15 residues. V shed 5 bases and J shed 3 bases, with 14 bases lying between them. Germline assignment: CDR1 SNHLY and CDR2 FYNNEI. CDR3 loop: CASSRGGGPNQPQHF. As DNA, the CDR3 is TGTGCCAGCAGTAGAGGGGGGGGTCCCAATCAGCCCCAGCATTTT.